This T cell receptor beta chain came from a study of T cell changes during pregnancy in multiple sclerosis. The CDR3 runs 14 residues. CDR1 SGDLS and CDR2 YYNGEE come from the germline V gene. The V and J ends lost 2 bases and 1 base respectively, with 9 bases between them. Profiling relied on immunoSEQ multiplex PCR, and the TCRdb table lists in-frame clones only, not all of them. The profile shows around 56,000 clones, about nine tenths of them singletons. The sample consisted of CD4+ T cells from peripheral blood mononuclear cells, taken in the third trimester of pregnancy. This clonotype was sampled from a female donor with multiple sclerosis, enrolled in a pregnancy study. The rearrangement links TRBV9 to TRBJ1-1, with a possible D match to TRBD1 (6 bases). CDR3 protein: CASSVRGRNTEAFF. CDR3 bases: TGTGCCAGCAGCGTCAGGGGACGGAACACTGAAGCTTTCTTT.